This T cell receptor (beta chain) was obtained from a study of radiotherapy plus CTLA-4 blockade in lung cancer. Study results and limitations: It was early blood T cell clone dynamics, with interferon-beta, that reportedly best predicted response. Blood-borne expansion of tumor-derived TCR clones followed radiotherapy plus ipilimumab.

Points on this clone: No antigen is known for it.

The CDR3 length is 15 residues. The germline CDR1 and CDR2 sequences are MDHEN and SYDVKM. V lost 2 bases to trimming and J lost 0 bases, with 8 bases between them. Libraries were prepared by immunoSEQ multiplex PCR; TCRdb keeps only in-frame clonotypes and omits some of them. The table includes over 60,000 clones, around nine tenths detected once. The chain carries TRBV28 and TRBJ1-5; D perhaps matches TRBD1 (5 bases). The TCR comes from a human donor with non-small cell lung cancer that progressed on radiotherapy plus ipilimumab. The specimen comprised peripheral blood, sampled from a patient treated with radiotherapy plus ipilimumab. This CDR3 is CASSLGTGSNQPQHF. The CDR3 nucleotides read TGTGCCAGCAGTTTAGGGACGGGTAGCAATCAGCCCCAGCATTTT. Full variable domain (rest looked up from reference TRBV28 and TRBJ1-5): DVKVTQSSRYLVKRTGEKVFLECVQDMDHENMFWYRQDPGLGLRLIYFSYDVKMKEKGDIPEGYSVSREKKERFSLILESASTNQTSMYLCASSLGTGSNQPQHFGDGTRLSIL.